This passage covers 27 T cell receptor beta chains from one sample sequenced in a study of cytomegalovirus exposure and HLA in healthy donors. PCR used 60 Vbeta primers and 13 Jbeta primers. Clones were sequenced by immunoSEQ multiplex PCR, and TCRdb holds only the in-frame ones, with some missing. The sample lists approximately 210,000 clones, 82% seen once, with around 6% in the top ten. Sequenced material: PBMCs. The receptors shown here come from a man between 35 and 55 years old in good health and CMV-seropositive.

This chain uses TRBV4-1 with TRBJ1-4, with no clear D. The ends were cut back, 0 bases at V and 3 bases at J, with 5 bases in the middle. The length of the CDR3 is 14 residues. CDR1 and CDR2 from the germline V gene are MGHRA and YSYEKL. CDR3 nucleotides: TGCGCCAGCAGCCAAGACGGAGCTAATGAAAAACTGTTTTTT. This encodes CASSQDGANEKLFF.

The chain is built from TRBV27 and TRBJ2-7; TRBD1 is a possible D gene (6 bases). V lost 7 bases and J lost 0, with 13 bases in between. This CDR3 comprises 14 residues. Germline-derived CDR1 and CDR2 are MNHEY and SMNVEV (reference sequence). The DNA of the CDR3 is TGTGCCAGCACCCAGGGGCCCAGCTCCTACGAGCAGTACTTC. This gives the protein CASTQGPSSYEQYF.

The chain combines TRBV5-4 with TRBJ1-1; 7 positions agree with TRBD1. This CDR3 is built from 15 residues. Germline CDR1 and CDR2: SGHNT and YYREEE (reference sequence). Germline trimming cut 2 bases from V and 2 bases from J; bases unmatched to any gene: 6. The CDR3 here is CASSFTGTANTEAFF. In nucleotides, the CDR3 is TGTGCCAGCAGCTTTACCGGGACAGCAAACACTGAAGCTTTCTTT.

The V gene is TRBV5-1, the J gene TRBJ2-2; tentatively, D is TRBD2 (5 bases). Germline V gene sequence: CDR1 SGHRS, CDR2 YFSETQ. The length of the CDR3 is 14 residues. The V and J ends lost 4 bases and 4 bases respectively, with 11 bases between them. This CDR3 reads CASSPGLRTGELFF. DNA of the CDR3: TGCGCCAGCAGCCCCGGACTGCGCACCGGGGAGCTGTTTTTT.

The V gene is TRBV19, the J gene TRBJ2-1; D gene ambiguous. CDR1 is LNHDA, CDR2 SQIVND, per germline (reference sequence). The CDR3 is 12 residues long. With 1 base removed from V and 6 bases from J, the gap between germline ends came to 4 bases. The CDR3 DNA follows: TGTGCCAGTAGTATAGGCAGCAATGAGCAGTTCTTC. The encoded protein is CASSIGSNEQFF.

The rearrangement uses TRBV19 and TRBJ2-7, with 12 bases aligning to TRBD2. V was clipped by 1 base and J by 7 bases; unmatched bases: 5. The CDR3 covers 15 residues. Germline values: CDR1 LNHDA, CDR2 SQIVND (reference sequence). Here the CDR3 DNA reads TGTGCCAGTAGTATAGTGACTAGCGGGAGCCGTGAGCAGTACTTC. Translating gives CASSIVTSGSREQYF.

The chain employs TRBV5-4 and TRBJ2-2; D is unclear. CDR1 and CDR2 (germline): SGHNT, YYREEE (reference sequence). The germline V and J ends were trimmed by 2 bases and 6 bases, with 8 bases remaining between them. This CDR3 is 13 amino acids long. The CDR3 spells CASSFKPSGELFF. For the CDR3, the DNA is TGTGCCAGCAGCTTTAAGCCTTCCGGGGAGCTGTTTTTT.

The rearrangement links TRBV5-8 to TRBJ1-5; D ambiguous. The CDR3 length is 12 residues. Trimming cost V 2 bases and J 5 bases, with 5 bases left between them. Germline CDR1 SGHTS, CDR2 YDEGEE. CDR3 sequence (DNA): TGTGCCAGCAGCTTACGAGATCAGCCCCAGCATTTT. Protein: CASSLRDQPQHF.

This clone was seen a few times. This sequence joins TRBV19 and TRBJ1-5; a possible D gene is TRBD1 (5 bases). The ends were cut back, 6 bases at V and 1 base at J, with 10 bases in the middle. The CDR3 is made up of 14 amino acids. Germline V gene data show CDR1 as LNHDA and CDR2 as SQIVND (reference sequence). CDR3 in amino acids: CASRWGDSNQPQHF. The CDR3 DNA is TGTGCCAGTAGATGGGGGGACAGCAATCAGCCCCAGCATTTT.

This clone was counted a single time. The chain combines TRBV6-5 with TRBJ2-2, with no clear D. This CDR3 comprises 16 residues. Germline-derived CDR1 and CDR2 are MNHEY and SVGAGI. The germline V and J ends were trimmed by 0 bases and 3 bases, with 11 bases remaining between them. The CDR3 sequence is CASSYSLVGDTGELFF. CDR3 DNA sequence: TGTGCCAGCAGTTACTCCCTAGTAGGTGACACCGGGGAGCTGTTTTTT.

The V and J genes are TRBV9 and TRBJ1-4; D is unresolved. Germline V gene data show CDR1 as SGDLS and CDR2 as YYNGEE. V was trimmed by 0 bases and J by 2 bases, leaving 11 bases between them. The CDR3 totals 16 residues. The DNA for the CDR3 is TGTGCCAGCAGCGTAGGAGGTGGCGCGACTAATGAAAAACTGTTTTTT. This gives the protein CASSVGGGATNEKLFF.

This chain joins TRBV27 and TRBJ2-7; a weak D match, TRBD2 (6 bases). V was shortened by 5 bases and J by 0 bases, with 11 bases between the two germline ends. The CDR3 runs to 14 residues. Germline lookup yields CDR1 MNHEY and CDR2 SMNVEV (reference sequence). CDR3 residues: CASSPRGSSYEQYF. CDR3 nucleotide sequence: TGTGCCAGCAGTCCCCGGGGGAGCTCCTACGAGCAGTACTTC.

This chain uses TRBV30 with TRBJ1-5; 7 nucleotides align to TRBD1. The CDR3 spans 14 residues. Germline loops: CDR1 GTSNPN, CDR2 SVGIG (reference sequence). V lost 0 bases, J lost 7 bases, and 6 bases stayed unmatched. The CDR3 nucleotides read TGTGCCTGGAGTGTGACAGGGATGCGGCAGCCCCAGCATTTT. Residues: CAWSVTGMRQPQHF.

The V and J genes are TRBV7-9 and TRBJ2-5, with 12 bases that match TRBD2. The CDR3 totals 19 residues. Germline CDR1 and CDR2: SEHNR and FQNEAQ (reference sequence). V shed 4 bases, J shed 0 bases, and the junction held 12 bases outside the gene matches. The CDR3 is CASSSDLAGGPMYQETQYF. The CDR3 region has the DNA TGTGCCAGCAGCTCAGATCTAGCGGGAGGGCCTATGTACCAAGAGACCCAGTACTTC.

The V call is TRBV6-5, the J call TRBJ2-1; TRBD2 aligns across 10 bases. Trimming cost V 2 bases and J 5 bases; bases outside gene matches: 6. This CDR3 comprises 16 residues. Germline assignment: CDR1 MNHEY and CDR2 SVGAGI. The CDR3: CASSYEVSGRNNEQFF. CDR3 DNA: TGTGCCAGCAGTTACGAGGTTAGCGGGAGGAACAATGAGCAGTTCTTC.

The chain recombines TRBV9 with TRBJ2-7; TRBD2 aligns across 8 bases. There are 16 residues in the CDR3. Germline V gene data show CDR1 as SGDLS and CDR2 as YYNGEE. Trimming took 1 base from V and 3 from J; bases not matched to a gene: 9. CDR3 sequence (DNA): TGTGCCAGCAGCGTATCCGTTAGCGGGAAACTCTACGAGCAGTACTTC. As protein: CASSVSVSGKLYEQYF.

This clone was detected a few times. As DNA, the CDR3 is TGTGCCAGCAGAGTGACAGGTTTGGATGGCTACACCTTC. Amino acids: CASRVTGLDGYTF. The V and J genes are TRBV5-6 and TRBJ1-2; D is possibly TRBD1 (6 bases). CDR3 size: 13 residues. Trimming shortened V by 5 bases and J by 6 bases, and 14 bases separated the two germline ends. CDR1 SGHDT and CDR2 YYEEEE come from the germline V gene.

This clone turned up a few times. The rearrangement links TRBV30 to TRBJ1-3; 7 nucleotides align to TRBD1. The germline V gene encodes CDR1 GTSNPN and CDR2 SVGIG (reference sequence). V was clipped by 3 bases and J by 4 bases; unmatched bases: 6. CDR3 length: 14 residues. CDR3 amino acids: CAWSQGDRGNTIYF. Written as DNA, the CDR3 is TGTGCCTGGAGCCAGGGGGACCGAGGAAACACCATATATTTT.

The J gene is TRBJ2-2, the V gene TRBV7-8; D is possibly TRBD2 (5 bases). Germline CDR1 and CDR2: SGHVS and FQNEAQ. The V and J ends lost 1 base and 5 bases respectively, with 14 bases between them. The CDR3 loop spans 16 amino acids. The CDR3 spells CASSLDRLGGTGELFF. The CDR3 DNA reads TGTGCCAGCAGCTTAGACCGTCTCGGAGGTACCGGGGAGCTGTTTTTT.

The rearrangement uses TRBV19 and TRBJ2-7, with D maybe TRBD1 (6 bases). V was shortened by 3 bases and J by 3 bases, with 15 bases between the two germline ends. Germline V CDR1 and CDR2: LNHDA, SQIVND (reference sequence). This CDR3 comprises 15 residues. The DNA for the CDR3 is TGTGCCAGTAGTATTTCGACAGGCGACATCTACGAGCAGTACTTC. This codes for CASSISTGDIYEQYF.

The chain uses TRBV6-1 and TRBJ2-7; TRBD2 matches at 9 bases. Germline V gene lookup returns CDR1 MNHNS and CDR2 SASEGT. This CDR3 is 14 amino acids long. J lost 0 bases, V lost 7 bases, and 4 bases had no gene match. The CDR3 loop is CASKTSGSSYEQYV. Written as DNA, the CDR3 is TGTGCCAGCAAGACTAGCGGTAGCTCCTACGAGCAGTACGTC.

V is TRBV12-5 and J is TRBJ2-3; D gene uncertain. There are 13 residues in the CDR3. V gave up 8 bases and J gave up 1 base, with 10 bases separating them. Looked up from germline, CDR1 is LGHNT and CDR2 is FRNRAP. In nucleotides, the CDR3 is TGTGCTAGTTCGAGTTTGGGCACAGATACGCAGTATTTT. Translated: CASSSLGTDTQYF.

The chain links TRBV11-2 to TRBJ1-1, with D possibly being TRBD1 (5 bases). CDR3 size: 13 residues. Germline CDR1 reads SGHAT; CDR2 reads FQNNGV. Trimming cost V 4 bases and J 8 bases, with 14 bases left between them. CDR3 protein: CASSSTLPGEAFF. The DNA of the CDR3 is TGTGCCAGCAGCTCGACTCTCCCAGGGGAAGCTTTCTTT.

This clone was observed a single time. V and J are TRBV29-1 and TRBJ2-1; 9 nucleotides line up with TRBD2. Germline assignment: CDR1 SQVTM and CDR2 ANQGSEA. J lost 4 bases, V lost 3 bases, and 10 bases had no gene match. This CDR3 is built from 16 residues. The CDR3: CSVDYRRLAGYNEQFF. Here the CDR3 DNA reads TGCAGCGTTGACTATAGAAGGCTAGCGGGATACAATGAGCAGTTCTTC.

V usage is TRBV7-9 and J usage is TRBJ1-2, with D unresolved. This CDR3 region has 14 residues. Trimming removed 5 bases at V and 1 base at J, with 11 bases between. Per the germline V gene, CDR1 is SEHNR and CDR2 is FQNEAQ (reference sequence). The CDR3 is CASSPSEINYGYTF. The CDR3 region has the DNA TGTGCCAGCAGCCCCAGTGAAATTAACTATGGCTACACCTTC.

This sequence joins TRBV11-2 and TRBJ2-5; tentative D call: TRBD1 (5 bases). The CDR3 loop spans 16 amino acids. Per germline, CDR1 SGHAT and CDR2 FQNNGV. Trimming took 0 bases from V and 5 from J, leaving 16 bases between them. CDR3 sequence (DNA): TGTGCCAGCAGCTTAGAGGGCAGGGCCCTGACGGAGACCCAGTACTTC. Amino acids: CASSLEGRALTETQYF.

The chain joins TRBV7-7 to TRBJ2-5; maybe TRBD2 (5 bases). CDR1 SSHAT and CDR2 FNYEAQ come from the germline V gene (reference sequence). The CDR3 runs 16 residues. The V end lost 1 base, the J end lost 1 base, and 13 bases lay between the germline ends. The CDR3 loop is CASSLGRVKGQETQYF. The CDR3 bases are TGTGCCAGCAGCTTAGGGCGGGTCAAGGGCCAAGAGACCCAGTACTTC.